The present T cell receptor beta chain was sequenced within a study of blood T cells in healthy people across ages. Study in general: Template switching retrieved approximately one barcoded beta molecule for each two T cells.

Then a second PCR, running roughly 7 to 11 cycles, was carried out with a sample-barcoded 5' primer and a J-beta primer mix. Via MiXCR, TCRdb re-called the 5' RACE reads, giving one row per CDR3 protein. The table includes 1.8 million or so distinct CDR3 sequences, about 39% detected once. This CDR3 has 15 residues. Regarding this clonotype: Its antigen remains unknown. Relative to the germline gene, one junction end is altered; a read error may explain this.

Study outcomes and limitations: It was found that TCR beta diversity correlated strongly with the percentage of naive T cells.

The sample consisted of blood. This chain connects TRBV12-3 or TRBV12-4 to TRBJ1-1, with TRBD1 as a possible D gene (6 bases). The receptor comes from a human donor in good health. CDR3 nucleotide sequence: TGTGTCAGCAGTTTTCTCACAGGGAGGGGCACTGAAGCTTTCTTT. Its translation is CVSSFLTGRGTEAFF.